This record concerns one TCR beta chain sequence. Its antigen is unknown. This sample was taken from a study of Ad26.COV2.S vaccination and SARS-CoV-2 variants. At the level of the study: Ad26.COV2.S, an intramuscular injection, was given once or twice 56 days apart.

Study-wide results and limits: Using TCR breadth and depth analyses may have led to underestimated total T cell responses.

Sequencing was performed with immunoSEQ multiplex PCR; in TCRdb, only in-frame clones are kept and a portion is missing. The table includes roughly 300,000 clones, around 89% detected once. Treatment indicated: about 20 received Ad26.COV2.S at low or high dose, single or two shots; five or six received placebo; per-sample allocation not given. It was on day 63 after the first vaccine or placebo injection that samples were taken. This vaccine is an Ad26 vector that expresses the Wuhan-strain SARS-CoV-2 spike. CDR1 and CDR2 from the germline V gene are SGHTA and FQGNSA. V lost 5 bases and J lost 1, with 7 bases in between. The CDR3 extends over 13 amino acids.

Source: peripheral blood, taken in a trial of Ad26.COV2.S vaccine versus placebo. This TCR derives from a person aged 18-65 years who received the Ad26.COV2.S COVID-19 vaccine or a placebo. The V gene is TRBV7-2, the J gene TRBJ2-3; D gene ambiguous. In nucleotides, the CDR3 is TGTGCCAGCAGCAACGACCGCACAGATACGCAGTATTTT. Translating it yields CASSNDRTDTQYF.